Listed here are 8 T cell receptor beta chains from one sample, sequenced in a study of cytomegalovirus exposure and HLA in healthy donors. Vbeta (60) and Jbeta (13) primers were used in the PCR. The protocol was immunoSEQ multiplex PCR, while the TCRdb copy is restricted to in-frame clones and leaves out a portion. Of about 90,000 clones listed, roughly 66% are singletons. Sequencing was done on a sample of PBMCs. The receptors here all came from a man younger than 45 in good health and CMV-seronegative.

Relative to its sample, this clone is medium-sized. CDR3 sequence: CASSQDRSGAYEQYF. Written as DNA, the CDR3 is TGCGCCAGCAGCCAAGATAGGTCAGGGGCGTACGAGCAGTACTTC. The chain employs TRBV4-3 and TRBJ2-7; D might be TRBD1 (6 bases). The CDR3 covers 15 residues. Germline V gene lookup returns CDR1 LGHNA and CDR2 YSLEER. The V end lost 0 bases, the J end lost 4 bases, and 13 bases lay between the germline ends.

The genes are TRBV30 and TRBJ2-7; 7 bases are shared with TRBD1. The V and J ends lost 0 bases and 4 bases, in that order; junction bases with no gene match: 6. CDR3 length equals 14 residues. Germline loops: CDR1 GTSNPN, CDR2 SVGIG (reference sequence). The DNA for the CDR3 is TGTGCCTGGAGTGTAAAGGCGACAGGGTACGAGCAGTACTTC. Its translation: CAWSVKATGYEQYF.

The rearrangement links TRBV27 to TRBJ1-4, with D maybe TRBD1 (5 bases). This CDR3 contains 15 residues. V was shortened by 2 bases and J by 5 bases, with 12 bases between the two germline ends. From germline, CDR1 is MNHEY and CDR2 SMNVEV (reference sequence). For the CDR3, the DNA is TGTGCCAGCAGTTTAGTTTCGCCAGGGAATGAAAAACTGTTTTTT. It translates to CASSLVSPGNEKLFF.

This clone was observed a handful of times. J is TRBJ1-6 and V is TRBV5-1; 9 bases align to TRBD1. J lost 8 bases, V lost 4 bases, and 7 bases had no gene match. CDR3 length equals 15 residues. Germline CDR1 reads SGHRS; CDR2 reads YFSETQ. This CDR3 reads CASSSTGGEDSPLHF. As DNA, the CDR3 is TGCGCCAGCAGCAGTACAGGGGGCGAGGATTCACCCCTCCACTTT.

The table lists this clone with a count of one. V and J are TRBV5-1 and TRBJ1-2; tentatively, D is TRBD1 (6 bases). Trimming removed 0 bases from V and 2 bases from J, with 8 bases in between. Germline-derived CDR1 and CDR2 are SGHRS and YFSETQ. This CDR3 comprises 14 residues. CDR3 loop: CASSLGGLNYGYTF. The DNA for the CDR3 is TGCGCCAGCAGCTTGGGGGGGCTCAACTATGGCTACACCTTC.

The genes are TRBV10-3 and TRBJ1-2, with a tentative D call TRBD1 (5 bases). Germline CDR1 ENHRY, CDR2 SYGVKD. The CDR3 is made up of 15 amino acids. V gave up 8 bases and J gave up 8 bases, with 24 bases separating them. CDR3 residues: CAIAGTLGGRGGYTF. CDR3 nucleotide sequence: TGTGCCATCGCGGGAACATTGGGGGGACGGGGCGGCTACACCTTC.

The genes are TRBV30 and TRBJ1-2; D gene unclear. V lost 4 bases to trimming and J lost 8 bases, with 26 bases between them. From germline, CDR1 is GTSNPN and CDR2 SVGIG (reference sequence). The CDR3 extends over 16 amino acids. The CDR3 sequence: CAWIGRSDYRTSGYTF. The CDR3 DNA sequence: TGTGCCTGGATAGGGAGAAGCGATTATCGGACTTCGGGCTACACCTTC.

The V call is TRBV19, the J call TRBJ2-7; TRBD1 agrees at 8 bases. Germline loops: CDR1 LNHDA, CDR2 SQIVND (reference sequence). The CDR3 loop spans 14 amino acids. Germline trimming cut 4 bases from V and 0 bases from J; bases unmatched to any gene: 2. The chain's CDR3 is CASSRDRSSYEQYF. CDR3 DNA sequence: TGTGCCAGTAGTAGGGACAGGAGCTCCTACGAGCAGTACTTC.